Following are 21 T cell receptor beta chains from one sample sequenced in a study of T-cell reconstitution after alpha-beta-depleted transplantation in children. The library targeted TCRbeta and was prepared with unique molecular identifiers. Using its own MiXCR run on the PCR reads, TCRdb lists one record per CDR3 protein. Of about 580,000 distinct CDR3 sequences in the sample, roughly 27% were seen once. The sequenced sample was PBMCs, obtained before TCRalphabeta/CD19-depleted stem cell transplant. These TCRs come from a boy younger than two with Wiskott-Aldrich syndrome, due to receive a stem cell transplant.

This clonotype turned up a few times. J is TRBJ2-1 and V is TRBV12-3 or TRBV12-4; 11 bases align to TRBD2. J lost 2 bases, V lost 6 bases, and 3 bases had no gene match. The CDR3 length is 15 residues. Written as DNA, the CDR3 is TGTGCCAGCAGGATTAGCGGGAGGGCCTACAATGAGCAGTTCTTC. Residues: CASRISGRAYNEQFF.

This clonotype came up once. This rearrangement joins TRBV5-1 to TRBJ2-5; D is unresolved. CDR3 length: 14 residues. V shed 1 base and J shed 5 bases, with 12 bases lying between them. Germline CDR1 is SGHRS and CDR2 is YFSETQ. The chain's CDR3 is CASSLLGMGETQYF. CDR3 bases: TGCGCCAGCAGCTTGTTGGGGATGGGGGAGACCCAGTACTTC.

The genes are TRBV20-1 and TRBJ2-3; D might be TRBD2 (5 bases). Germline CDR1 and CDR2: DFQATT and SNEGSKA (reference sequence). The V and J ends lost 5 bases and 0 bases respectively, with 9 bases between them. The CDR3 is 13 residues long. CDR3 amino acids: CSAGGPSTDTQYF. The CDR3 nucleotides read TGCAGTGCTGGAGGTCCTAGCACAGATACGCAGTATTTT.

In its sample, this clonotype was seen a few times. This CDR3 reads CASSLQGEQETQYF. In DNA, the CDR3 is TGCGCCAGCAGCTTACAGGGGGAACAAGAGACCCAGTACTTC. The chain is built from TRBV5-1 and TRBJ2-5, with 8 positions matching TRBD1. J gave up 2 bases and V 2 bases, and 2 bases lay outside the gene matches. The CDR3 totals 14 residues. Looked up from germline, CDR1 is SGHRS and CDR2 is YFSETQ.

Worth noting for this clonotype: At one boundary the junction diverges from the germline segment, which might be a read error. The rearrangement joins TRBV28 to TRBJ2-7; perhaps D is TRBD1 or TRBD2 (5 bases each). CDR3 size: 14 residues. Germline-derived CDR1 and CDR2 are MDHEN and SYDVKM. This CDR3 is CASSFWGSPYDQYF. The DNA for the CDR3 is TGTGCCAGCAGTTTCTGGGGGAGTCCCTACGATCAGTACTTC. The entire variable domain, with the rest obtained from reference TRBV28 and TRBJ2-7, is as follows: DVKVTQSSRYLVKRTGEKVFLECVQDMDHENMFWYRQDPGLGLRLIYFSYDVKMKEKGDIPEGYSVSREKKERFSLILESASTNQTSMYLCASSFWGSPYDQYFGPGTRLTVT.

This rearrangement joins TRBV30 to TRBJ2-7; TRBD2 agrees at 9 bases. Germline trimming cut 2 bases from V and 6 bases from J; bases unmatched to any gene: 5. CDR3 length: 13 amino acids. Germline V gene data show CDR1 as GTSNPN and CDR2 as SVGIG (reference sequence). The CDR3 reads CAWSHGLASEQYF. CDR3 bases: TGTGCCTGGAGTCACGGACTAGCGAGCGAGCAGTACTTC. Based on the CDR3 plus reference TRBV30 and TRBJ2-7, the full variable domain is SQTIHQWPATLVQPVGSPLSLECTVEGTSNPNLYWYRQAAGRGLQLLFYSVGIGQISSEVPQNLSASRPQDRQFILSSKKLLLSDSGFYLCAWSHGLASEQYFGPGTRLTVT.

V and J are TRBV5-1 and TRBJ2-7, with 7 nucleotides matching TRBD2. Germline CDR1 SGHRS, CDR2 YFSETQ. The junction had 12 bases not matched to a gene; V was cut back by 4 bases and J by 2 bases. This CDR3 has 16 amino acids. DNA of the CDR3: TGCGCCAGCAGCGCCGCCCCGGGCGGGGGTACCTACGAGCAGTACTTC. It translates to CASSAAPGGGTYEQYF.

The CDR3 DNA reads TGTGCCAGCTCACCACCAACGGCGGGTGTGCGAAACACCATATATTTT. Amino acid sequence: CASSPPTAGVRNTIYF. This chain uses TRBV18 with TRBJ1-3; D is unresolved. Germline-derived CDR1 and CDR2 are KGHSH and LQKENI. V dropped 0 bases and J dropped 5 bases, with 14 bases sitting between them. The CDR3 is 16 residues long.

In DNA, the CDR3 is TGTGCCATCAGTGACGAGCAAGAGACCCAGTACTTC. Translated, it gives CAISDEQETQYF. The chain combines TRBV10-3 with TRBJ2-5; no clear D gene. The germline V and J ends were trimmed by 3 bases and 2 bases, with 4 bases remaining between them. The CDR3 is made up of 12 amino acids. Germline V gene sequence: CDR1 ENHRY, CDR2 SYGVKD.

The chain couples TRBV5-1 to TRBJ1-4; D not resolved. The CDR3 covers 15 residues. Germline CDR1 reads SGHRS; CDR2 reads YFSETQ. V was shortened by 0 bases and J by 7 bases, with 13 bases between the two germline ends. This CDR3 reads CASSLVGDRVEKLFF. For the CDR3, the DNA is TGCGCCAGCAGCTTGGTCGGGGATCGGGTTGAAAAACTGTTTTTT.

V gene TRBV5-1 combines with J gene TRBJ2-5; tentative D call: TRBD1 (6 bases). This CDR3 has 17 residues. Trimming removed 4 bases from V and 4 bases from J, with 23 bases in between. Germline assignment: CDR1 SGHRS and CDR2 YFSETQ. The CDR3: CASSQDHQGQGRETQYF. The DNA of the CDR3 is TGCGCCAGCAGCCAAGACCACCAGGGGCAGGGAAGAGAGACCCAGTACTTC.

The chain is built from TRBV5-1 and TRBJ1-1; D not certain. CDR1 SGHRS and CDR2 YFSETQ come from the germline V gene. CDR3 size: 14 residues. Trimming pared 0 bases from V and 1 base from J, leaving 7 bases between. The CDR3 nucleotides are TGCGCCAGCAGCTTGGAAGCCTCGAACACTGAAGCTTTCTTT. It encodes CASSLEASNTEAFF.

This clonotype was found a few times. The CDR3 protein is CAISPSPSYEQYF. The CDR3 DNA reads TGTGCCATCAGCCCATCCCCCAGCTACGAGCAGTACTTC. This chain links TRBV10-3 with TRBJ2-7; no clear D gene. This CDR3 spans 13 amino acids. The V gene's germline CDR1 is ENHRY and CDR2 SYGVKD. Trimming stripped 6 bases from V and 3 bases from J, with 12 bases between.

CDR3 region: CAWSVRPPEYSNQPQHF. The DNA of the CDR3 is TGTGCCTGGAGTGTACGGCCTCCGGAATATAGCAATCAGCCCCAGCATTTT. This chain connects TRBV30 to TRBJ1-5; D call uncertain. Trimming stripped 0 bases from V and 0 bases from J, with 15 bases between. There are 17 residues in the CDR3. The V gene's germline CDR1 is GTSNPN and CDR2 SVGIG (reference sequence).

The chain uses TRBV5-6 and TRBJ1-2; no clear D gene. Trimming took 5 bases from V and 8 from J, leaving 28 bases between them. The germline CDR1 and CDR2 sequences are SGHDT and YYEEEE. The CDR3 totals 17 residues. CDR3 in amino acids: CASSENGQASLEVGYTF. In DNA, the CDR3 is TGTGCCAGCAGTGAGAACGGGCAGGCGTCCCTTGAGGTGGGCTACACCTTC.

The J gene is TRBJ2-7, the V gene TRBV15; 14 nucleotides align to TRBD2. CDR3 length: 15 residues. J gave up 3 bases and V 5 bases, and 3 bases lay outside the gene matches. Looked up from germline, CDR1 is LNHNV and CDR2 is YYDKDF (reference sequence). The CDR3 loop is CATSGTSGRDYEQYF. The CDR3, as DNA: TGTGCCACCAGCGGGACTAGCGGGAGAGACTACGAGCAGTACTTC. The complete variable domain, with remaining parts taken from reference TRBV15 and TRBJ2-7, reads DAMVIQNPRYQVTQFGKPVTLSCSQTLNHNVMYWYQQKSSQAPKLLFHYYDKDFNNEADTPDNFQSRRPNTSFCFLDIRSPGLGDTAMYLCATSGTSGRDYEQYFGPGTRLTVT.

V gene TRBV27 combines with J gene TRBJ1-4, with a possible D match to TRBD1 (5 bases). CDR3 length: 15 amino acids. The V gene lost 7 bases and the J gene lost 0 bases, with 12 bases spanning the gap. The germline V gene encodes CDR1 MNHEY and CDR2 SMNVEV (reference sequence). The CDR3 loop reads CASNPRGATNEKLFF. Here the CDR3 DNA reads TGTGCCAGCAACCCGCGGGGGGCAACTAATGAAAAACTGTTTTTT.

The CDR3 sequence is CASSPKSGLAPSSYNEQFF. The CDR3 DNA reads as TGTGCCAGCAGCCCGAAATCGGGACTAGCGCCGAGCTCCTACAATGAGCAGTTCTTC. The chain joins TRBV7-7 to TRBJ2-1; 10 nucleotides agree with TRBD2. The CDR3 length is 19 residues. Germline V CDR1 and CDR2: SSHAT, FNYEAQ (reference sequence). Losses at the gene ends were 5 bases for V and 0 bases for J; bases not matched to a gene: 13. The full variable domain, its missing parts supplied by reference TRBV7-7 and TRBJ2-1, is GAGVSQSPRYKVTKRGQDVTLRCDPISSHATLYWYQQALGQGPEFLTYFNYEAQPDKSGLPSDRFSAERPEGSISTLTIQRTEQRDSAMYRCASSPKSGLAPSSYNEQFFGPGTRLTVL.

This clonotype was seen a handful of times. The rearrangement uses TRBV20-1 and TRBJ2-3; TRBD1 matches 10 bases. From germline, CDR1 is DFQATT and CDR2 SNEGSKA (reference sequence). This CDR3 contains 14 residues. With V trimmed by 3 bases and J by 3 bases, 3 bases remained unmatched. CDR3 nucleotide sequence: TGCAGTGCTAGGTGGGGACAGGGGACAGATACGCAGTATTTT. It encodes CSARWGQGTDTQYF.

CDR3 sequence (DNA): TGTGCCAGCAGCCCCCGATGGACAGGGGGCACAGATACGCAGTATTTT. Protein: CASSPRWTGGTDTQYF. The gene calls are TRBV7-2 and TRBJ2-3, with 9 bases lining up with TRBD1. CDR1 is SGHTA, CDR2 FQGNSA, per germline. V lost 5 bases, J lost 1 base, and 7 bases stayed unmatched. The CDR3 has 16 residues.

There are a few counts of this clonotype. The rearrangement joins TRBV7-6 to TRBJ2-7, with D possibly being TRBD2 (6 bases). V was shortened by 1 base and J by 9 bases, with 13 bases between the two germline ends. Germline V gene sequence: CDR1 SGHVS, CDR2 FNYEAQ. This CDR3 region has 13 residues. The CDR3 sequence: CASSLGGGEGQYF. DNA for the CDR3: TGTGCCAGCAGCTTAGGCGGAGGGGAAGGGCAGTACTTC.